One T cell receptor beta chain is described in this entry. Its antigen specificity is not known. No clone much larger than this one lies a single base away; base qualities are absent. The entry originates in a study of CD8+CD57+ T cells in acquired aplastic anemia (dated by TCRdb to 2016 to 2019). The study in broad terms: On average, sorted CD4+ and CD8+ cells yielded around 3.4 ug of extracted DNA, with a range of roughly 0.17 to 27.4 ug. Healthy donor samples averaged around 10 million reads for CD4+ and about 12 million for CD8+ cells. Study-wide findings and limitations: Around 30 CD8+ CDR3 sequences were shared between patients and controls but appeared highly expressed in patients and within their immunodominant clones. CD8+ Simpson's diversity did not differ significantly between patients and healthy controls (P=0.060).

In the study, sorted CD4+ and CD8+ blood T cells from patients with severe aplastic anemia and from healthy subjects underwent deep sequencing of TCR repertoires. Ficoll-Paque density gradient centrifugation was used to isolate peripheral blood mononuclear cells. Before DNA was extracted, CD4+ and CD8+ T cells were sorted using either FACS or magnetic beads. Profiling of TCR beta VDJ combinations and CDR3 sequences used genomic DNA as the template. An Illumina HiSeq 2000 was the platform used for TCR repertoire sequencing. The paper's processing steps were these. Repertoires were assessed using TRBV/TRBJ rearrangement plots, CDR3 size and DJ length profiles, and Simpson's diversity index. The immunodominant clone was defined as the most abundant DNA sequence in deep sequencing data. CDR3 amino acid sequences were checked for sharing across subjects and were also compared against the VDJdb database and published repertoires. TCRdb took the public reads, trimmed them with fastp at Q25, ran MiXCR for clone calling and kept in-frame beta chains. One record per CDR3 amino acid sequence lists the most common genes and DNA. For this entry, the V and J calls and clone size follow TCRdb and not the study's own pipeline. Counted in this sample were about 130,000 distinct CDR3 sequences; 48% of them appeared once. Of the sample, around 2.5% falls within the top ten clones.

Clipping removes 4 bases from V and 6 bases from J, with 11 as the unmatched junction base count. From a lookup of the germline V gene (reference sequence), CDR1 and CDR2 are DFQATT and SNEGSKA. The CDR3 holds 16 amino acids from the cysteine to the phenylalanine. Just CDR3 DNA is preserved here, 48 bases in frame from base 1. The sample was sorted CD4+, CD8+, or CD8+CD57+ T cells (not recorded which) from PBMCs. The clonotype comes from a human donor in good health, serving as a control. Recombination connected TRBV20-1 to TRBJ2-1; 11 middle bases align to TRBD1. The bases are TGCAGTGCTACATACCGGGACAGGGGGGGCCCCAATGAGCAGTTCTTC. This codes for CSATYRDRGGPNEQFF.